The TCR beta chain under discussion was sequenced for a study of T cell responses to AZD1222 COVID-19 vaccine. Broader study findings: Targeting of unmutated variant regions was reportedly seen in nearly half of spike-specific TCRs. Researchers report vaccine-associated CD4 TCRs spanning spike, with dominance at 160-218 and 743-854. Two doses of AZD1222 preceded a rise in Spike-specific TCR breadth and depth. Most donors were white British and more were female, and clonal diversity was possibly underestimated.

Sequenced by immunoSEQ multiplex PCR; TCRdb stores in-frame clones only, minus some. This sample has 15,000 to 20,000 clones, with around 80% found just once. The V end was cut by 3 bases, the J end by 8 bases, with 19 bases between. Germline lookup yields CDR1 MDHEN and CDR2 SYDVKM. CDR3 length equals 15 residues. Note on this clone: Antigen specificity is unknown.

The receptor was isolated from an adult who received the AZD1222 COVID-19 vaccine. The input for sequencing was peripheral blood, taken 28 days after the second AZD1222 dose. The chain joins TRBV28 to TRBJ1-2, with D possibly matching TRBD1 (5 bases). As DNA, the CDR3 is TGTGCCAGCAGTTTTCCCCGGACGGGGGAGAGAGGCTACACCTTC. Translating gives CASSFPRTGERGYTF.